This T cell receptor (beta chain) was captured in a study of technical replicates of blood from four donors. Measured with immunoSEQ multiplex PCR; TCRdb has only the in-frame clones, and not every one. The repertoire holds roughly 80,000 clones, about 91% seen once, with about 0.25% in the top ten. The CDR3 has 14 residues. V shed 3 bases and J 6 bases; nucleotides not matched to a gene: 3. Germline V gene sequence: CDR1 SEHNR, CDR2 FQNEAQ (reference sequence). The source material was T cells isolated from PBMCs. This receptor was obtained from a human donor in good health. V usage is TRBV7-9 and J usage is TRBJ2-1; 9 bases are shared with TRBD2. The DNA for the CDR3 is TGTGCCAGCAGCTTTAGCGGGGGCCCCAATGAGCAGTTCTTC. Amino acid sequence: CASSFSGGPNEQFF.